By frequency in the sample, the clone carrying this T cell receptor (beta chain) is medium-sized (0.01 to 0.1%). The antigen is not known. Indicated time point: sample taken at primary tumor resection. Patients with untreated early-stage non-small cell lung cancer, numbering roughly 69, were the donors. From the 5' RACE reads, TCRdb called clonotypes with MiXCR, one entry per CDR3 protein. This sample has about 16,000 distinct CDR3 sequences, with 5.7% found just once. The data derive from a study of spatial heterogeneity in lung cancer. General study results and limits: It was found that expanded intratumoral alpha and beta TCR counts tracked tumor mutation counts.

This CDR3 comprises 15 residues. Germline CDR1 and CDR2: SQVTM and ANQGSEA. V was clipped by 4 bases and J by 4 bases, with 18 bases between them. The gene calls are TRBV29-1 and TRBJ2-3, with a tentative D call TRBD1 (7 bases). Specimen: lung tumor tissue, collected at surgery. The TCR was taken from a female donor with early-stage non-small cell lung cancer. CDR3 amino acids: CSVVKQGGFADTQYF. CDR3 sequence (DNA): TGCAGCGTTGTGAAGCAGGGGGGTTTTGCAGATACGCAGTATTTT.